These 15 T cell receptor beta chains originate from one sample sequenced in a study of T cells in Graves' hyperthyroidism and ophthalmopathy. Amplification yielded TCR beta CDR3 regions, with RNA transcripts as the source. Primed by the HTBI set, a first-round RT-PCR was run on the TCR CDR3. TCRdb independently ran MiXCR on the multiplex PCR reads; one entry per CDR3 protein. The data hold under 300,000 distinct CDR3 sequences, with roughly 20% observed a single time. The sequenced material came from blood. These receptors all stem from a man aged 30 to 39 with Graves' ophthalmopathy.

The chain employs TRBV2 and TRBJ2-2; D possibly corresponds to TRBD2 (5 bases). Germline CDR1 and CDR2: SNHLY and FYNNEI. The CDR3 consists of 14 residues. Trimming cost V 3 bases and J 6 bases, with 11 bases left between them. The CDR3 bases are TGTGCCAGCAGTGAGGGCGGGTATTCCGGGGAGCTGTTTTTT. This gives the protein CASSEGGYSGELFF.

This clonotype has only a few counts. The V gene is TRBV9, the J gene TRBJ2-4; 12 nucleotides line up with TRBD2. Germline CDR1 reads SGDLS; CDR2 reads YYNGEE. The V and J ends lost 0 bases and 0 bases, in that order; junction bases with no gene match: 4. The CDR3 spans 18 residues. CDR3 sequence: CASSVDPSGRAAKNIQYF. The CDR3 DNA sequence: TGTGCCAGCAGCGTAGATCCTAGCGGGAGGGCAGCCAAAAACATTCAGTACTTC.

With regard to this clonotype: The limits of the CDR3 on the DNA are not certain, so only TCRdb's listed CDR3 is given. The V call is TRBV27, the J call TRBJ2-7; the table names TRBD2, a call not compared with the DNA. The CDR3 spans 20 residues, counting both ends. Germline CDR1 and CDR2: MNHEY and SMNVEV (reference sequence). The CDR3 sequence is CASSPIVGAGTSGKPYEQHF.

The chain recombines TRBV6-9 with TRBJ1-1; D not certain. Trimming shortened V by 3 bases and J by 7 bases, and 12 bases separated the two germline ends. This CDR3 has 13 amino acids. Germline CDR1 and CDR2: MNHGY and SVAAGI. For the CDR3, the DNA is TGTGCCAGCAGTTACAGGCTGGGTATTGAAGCTTTCTTT. This gives the protein CASSYRLGIEAFF.

This clonotype has more than one count but fewer than ten. The chain couples TRBV2 to TRBJ2-1; 8 bases match TRBD2. This CDR3 has 15 residues. The V gene end was trimmed by 10 bases and the J gene end by 9 bases; junction bases not matched to a gene: 17. Germline V gives CDR1 SNHLY, CDR2 FYNNEI. Here the CDR3 reads CATAGSAGGTGEQFF. The CDR3 DNA sequence: TGTGCCACCGCCGGATCCGCGGGAGGTACCGGTGAGCAGTTCTTC.

The rearrangement joins TRBV11-2 to TRBJ2-1, with D possibly being TRBD2 (7 bases). Trimming removed 5 bases at V and 10 bases at J, with 15 bases between. Per germline, CDR1 SGHAT and CDR2 FQNNGV. The CDR3 has 13 amino acids. The chain's CDR3 is CASSDPRGAEQFF. The DNA of the CDR3 is TGTGCCAGCAGCGATCCCCGGGGGGCCGAGCAGTTCTTC. Drawing the rest from reference TRBV11-2 and TRBJ2-1, the complete variable domain is EAGVAQSPRYKIIEKRQSVAFWCNPISGHATLYWYQQILGQGPKLLIQFQNNGVVDDSQLPKDRFSAERLKGVDSTLKIQPAKLEDSAVYLCASSDPRGAEQFFGPGTRLTVL.

Remarks on this clonotype: This is likely a read error, given that the CDR3 carries no conserved phenylalanine or tryptophan at its end. In DNA form, the CDR3 reads TGCAGTGCAGGCCATCTGAACACTGAAGCTTTCTCT. Protein: CSAGHLNTEAFS. V gene TRBV20-1 combines with J gene TRBJ1-1; no definite D call. Trimming took 6 bases from V and 0 from J, leaving 8 bases between them. The CDR3 covers 12 residues. CDR1 is DFQATT, CDR2 SNEGSKA, per germline (reference sequence).

The chain combines TRBV28 with TRBJ1-2; tentative D call: TRBD1 (6 bases). The CDR3 runs to 14 residues. V dropped 5 bases and J dropped 9 bases, with 19 bases sitting between them. Germline V gene data show CDR1 as MDHEN and CDR2 as SYDVKM. The CDR3 loop reads CASSKTGRTASYTF. CDR3 DNA: TGTGCCAGCAGTAAGACAGGAAGGACGGCTAGCTACACCTTC.

This clonotype was detected many times. The chain uses TRBV11-3 and TRBJ2-1; 9 bases agree with TRBD2. The germline V gene has CDR1 SGHNT and CDR2 YENEEA. CDR3 length: 16 amino acids. Trimming took 3 bases from V and 0 from J; bases not matched to a gene: 3. CDR3 residues: CASSFLTSGSYNEQFF. The CDR3 DNA sequence: TGTGCCAGCAGCTTTTTGACTAGCGGCTCCTACAATGAGCAGTTCTTC.

The rearrangement links TRBV10-1 to TRBJ2-2, with 7 bases lining up with TRBD1. The CDR3 extends over 15 amino acids. The germline CDR1 and CDR2 sequences are WNHNN and SYGVQD (reference sequence). V lost 4 bases, J lost 4 bases, and 6 bases stayed unmatched. The CDR3 bases are TGCGCCAGCAGTGCAACAGGGGACGGCACCGGGGAGCTGTTTTTT. Encoded protein: CASSATGDGTGELFF.

V usage is TRBV18 and J usage is TRBJ1-4; D might be TRBD1 (5 bases). The germline gives CDR1 KGHSH, CDR2 LQKENI. The CDR3 contains 17 residues. V lost 3 bases and J lost 4, with 18 bases in between. CDR3 nucleotide sequence: TGTGCCAGCTCACCGATCAGGGCGCTGGGTGATAATGAAAAACTGTTTTTT. This codes for CASSPIRALGDNEKLFF.

This clonotype was seen many times. J is TRBJ2-5 and V is TRBV20-1; D call uncertain. V was trimmed by 0 bases and J by 5 bases, leaving 4 bases between them. The CDR3 sequence is 11 residues long. CDR1 and CDR2 from the germline V gene are DFQATT and SNEGSKA (reference sequence). The CDR3: CSARDGETQYF. CDR3 in DNA: TGCAGTGCTAGAGATGGGGAGACCCAGTACTTC.

This clonotype was seen ten or more times. V usage is TRBV7-2 and J usage is TRBJ2-7; D may match TRBD1 or TRBD2 (6 bases each). Germline CDR1 is SGHTA and CDR2 is FQGNSA. This CDR3 spans 14 amino acids. Trimming took off 5 bases at V and 7 bases at J, with 18 bases between the two ends. CDR3 in amino acids: CASSSYLRGDEQYF. CDR3 sequence (DNA): TGTGCCAGCAGCAGTTATCTTAGGGGGGATGAGCAGTACTTC. The full variable domain, in which reference TRBV7-2 and TRBJ2-7 provide the parts outside the CDR3, is GAGVSQSPSNKVTEKGKDVELRCDPISGHTALYWYRQSLGQGLEFLIYFQGNSAPDKSGLPSDRFSAERTGGSVSTLTIQRTQQEDSAVYLCASSSYLRGDEQYFGPGTRLTVT.

In this sample, this clonotype turned up a few times. This sequence joins TRBV6-1 and TRBJ1-5; D is unclear. Germline-derived CDR1 and CDR2 are MNHNS and SASEGT. The CDR3 sequence is 13 residues long. V was trimmed by 5 bases and J by 6 bases, leaving 11 bases between them. The CDR3 bases are TGTGCCAGCAGTCCGGCCCCGAGTCAGCCCCAGCATTTT. It is translated as CASSPAPSQPQHF.

The rearrangement uses TRBV6-2 or TRBV6-3 and TRBJ2-1; 8 bases agree with TRBD2. V trimming: 5 bases; J trimming: 7 bases; junction bases outside the gene matches: 13. This CDR3 has 16 amino acids. The V gene's germline CDR1 is MNHEY and CDR2 SVGEGT. The CDR3: CASSQNGLANMNEQFF. Here the CDR3 DNA reads TGTGCCAGCAGTCAAAACGGACTAGCTAATATGAATGAGCAGTTCTTC.